Shown below are 31 T cell receptor beta chains from a single sample sequenced in a study of blood T cell repertoires in COVID-19. Sequencing used immunoSEQ multiplex PCR; TCRdb keeps in-frame clones, though not all of them. In the table there are roughly 430,000 clones, more than 70% of which are singletons. The sequencing sample was made of PBMCs or T cells enriched from blood (not recorded which). All receptors derive from a woman younger than 30 who had been exposed to COVID-19.

This clone was seen just once. The genes are TRBV7-3 and TRBJ1-1; D remains unclear. Germline CDR1 and CDR2: SGHTA and FQGTGA. CDR3 length equals 14 residues. Deletions cut 0 bases from V and 0 bases from J, with 5 bases between. DNA of the CDR3: TGTGCCAGCAGCTTAACATCGTTGAACACTGAAGCTTTCTTT. Amino acid sequence: CASSLTSLNTEAFF.

This clone was observed many times. This sample also contains other DNA sequences that code for the same CDR3. The chain recombines TRBV28 with TRBJ2-7, with no clear D. Trimming took 2 bases from V and 4 from J, leaving 3 bases between them. The CDR3 totals 11 residues. Germline V gives CDR1 MDHEN, CDR2 SYDVKM. The CDR3 DNA reads TGTGCCAGCAGTTTACAGTACGAGCAGTACTTC. Its translation: CASSLQYEQYF.

This clone was recorded only once. CDR3 in DNA: TGTGCCAGCAGTGCGCGGGACAGGCACCTGCGGGATACGCAGTATTTT. This translates into CASSARDRHLRDTQYF. The chain combines TRBV6-1 with TRBJ2-3; 8 bases fit TRBD1. This CDR3 spans 16 amino acids. V lost 4 bases and J lost 6; bases outside the gene matches: 12. Looked up from germline, CDR1 is MNHNS and CDR2 is SASEGT.

This chain links TRBV28 with TRBJ1-1, with D unresolved. The V gene lost 2 bases and the J gene lost 4 bases, with 8 bases spanning the gap. Germline assignment: CDR1 MDHEN and CDR2 SYDVKM. The CDR3 runs 13 residues. This chain's CDR3 is CASSLNGFTEAFF. Here the CDR3 DNA reads TGTGCCAGCAGTTTAAACGGGTTCACTGAAGCTTTCTTT.

V usage is TRBV7-9 and J usage is TRBJ2-1; TRBD2 aligns across 10 bases. CDR1 is SEHNR, CDR2 FQNEAQ, per germline (reference sequence). The CDR3 runs 15 residues. Trimming cost V 3 bases and J 5 bases; bases outside gene matches: 4. The CDR3 bases are TGTGCCAGCAGCTTTAAAGGACTAGCGGACAATGAGCAGTTCTTC. Amino acids: CASSFKGLADNEQFF.

The gene calls are TRBV2 and TRBJ2-7; 9 bases agree with TRBD1. The germline V gene has CDR1 SNHLY and CDR2 FYNNEI. The CDR3 length is 15 residues. V gave up 3 bases and J gave up 9 bases; unmatched junction bases: 12. CDR3 coding DNA: TGTGCCAGCAGTGATCCGGGACAGGGACTACCGGTGCAGTACTTC. It encodes CASSDPGQGLPVQYF. The full variable domain, completed using reference TRBV2 and TRBJ2-7, is EPEVTQTPSHQVTQMGQEVILRCVPISNHLYFYWYRQILGQKVEFLVSFYNNEISEKSEIFDDQFSVERPDGSNFTLKIRSTKLEDSAMYFCASSDPGQGLPVQYFGPGTRLTVT.

For this clone: The junction departs from germline at one end; a sequencing error may be responsible. The V call is TRBV7-9, the J call TRBJ2-7; 11 bases align to TRBD2. The germline V gene encodes CDR1 SEHNR and CDR2 FQNEAQ (reference sequence). The CDR3 length is 16 residues. CDR3 nucleotide sequence: TGTGCCAGCAGCTCAAGCTATAGCGGGAGGGCCTACGACCAGTACTTC. Protein sequence: CASSSSYSGRAYDQYF.

The rearrangement links TRBV2 to TRBJ1-2; maybe TRBD1 (5 bases). The V end lost 3 bases, the J end lost 4 bases, and 12 bases lay between the germline ends. CDR1 and CDR2 (germline): SNHLY, FYNNEI. The CDR3 length is 14 residues. In DNA, the CDR3 is TGTGCCAGCAGTGAGGCCGGGGGTGGCTATGGCTACACCTTC. Residues: CASSEAGGGYGYTF.

The chain combines TRBV6-5 with TRBJ1-6, with 7 bases identical to TRBD1. Germline V gene data show CDR1 as MNHEY and CDR2 as SVGAGI. V lost 0 bases and J lost 7; bases outside the gene matches: 3. The CDR3 has 15 residues. The CDR3 protein is CASSYSRQGNSPLHF. As DNA, the CDR3 is TGTGCCAGCAGTTACTCCAGACAGGGCAATTCACCCCTCCACTTT.

In this sample, this clone turned up many times. The rearrangement joins TRBV5-1 to TRBJ2-2; a weak D match, TRBD1 (6 bases). V was clipped by 2 bases and J by 6 bases, with 14 bases between them. CDR3 length: 15 amino acids. Germline-derived CDR1 and CDR2 are SGHRS and YFSETQ. For the CDR3, the DNA is TGCGCCAGCAGCTTAGAGCAGGGGACGGCCGGGGAGCTGTTTTTT. This sequence encodes CASSLEQGTAGELFF.

The rearrangement uses TRBV4-1 and TRBJ2-4; 10 bases line up with TRBD2. With V trimmed by 2 bases and J by 0 bases, 7 bases remained unmatched. Germline V gene data show CDR1 as MGHRA and CDR2 as YSYEKL. The CDR3 has 18 residues. CDR3 DNA sequence: TGCGCCAGCAGCCAACCGTTAGCGGGGGGACTAGCCAAAAACATTCAGTACTTC. This codes for CASSQPLAGGLAKNIQYF.

The chain has TRBV15 and TRBJ1-1; D is unresolved. The V gene's germline CDR1 is LNHNV and CDR2 YYDKDF (reference sequence). Trimming shortened V by 1 base and J by 4 bases, and 13 bases separated the two germline ends. The CDR3 runs to 15 residues. In nucleotides, the CDR3 is TGTGCCACCAGCAGAGCCAGATCGGGAGGCACTGAAGCTTTCTTT. It translates to CATSRARSGGTEAFF.

V gene TRBV5-1 combines with J gene TRBJ2-1, with TRBD1 matching over 12 bases. CDR3 length equals 22 residues. J gave up 0 bases and V 0 bases, and 16 bases lay outside the gene matches. CDR1 is SGHRS and CDR2 is YFSETQ in the germline V gene. The CDR3 loop reads CASSLDLPGQGAQDRSYNEQFF. The CDR3 region has the DNA TGCGCCAGCAGCTTGGATCTCCCGGGACAGGGGGCCCAAGACCGCTCCTACAATGAGCAGTTCTTC.

V and J are TRBV5-1 and TRBJ1-1; D remains unclear. Germline V gene sequence: CDR1 SGHRS, CDR2 YFSETQ. The V end lost 0 bases, the J end lost 9 bases, and 9 bases lay between the germline ends. This CDR3 is built from 12 residues. Here the CDR3 DNA reads TGCGCCAGCAGCTTGGATTACACCCAAGCTTTCTTT. Translating gives CASSLDYTQAFF.

The gene calls are TRBV3-1 (or the pseudogene TRBV3-2) and TRBJ1-2, with 9 nucleotides matching TRBD1. The CDR3 length is 14 residues. Germline CDR1 reads LGHDT; CDR2 reads YNNKEL (reference sequence). V trimming: 5 bases; J trimming: 4 bases; junction bases outside the gene matches: 5. The CDR3 sequence is CASSKGQGPYGYTF. The CDR3 nucleotides read TGTGCCAGCAGCAAGGGACAGGGCCCCTATGGCTACACCTTC.

V and J are TRBV9 and TRBJ2-3; tentatively, D is TRBD1 (6 bases). V was cut by 4 bases and J by 0 bases, with 12 bases left in between. Germline loops: CDR1 SGDLS, CDR2 YYNGEE. The CDR3 has 15 amino acids. The CDR3 DNA reads as TGTGCCAGCAGCATCTACAGGGATAGCACAGATACGCAGTATTTT. Amino acid sequence: CASSIYRDSTDTQYF.

The table lists this clone with a count of one. The chain carries TRBV7-6 and TRBJ2-3; no clear D gene. Germline V gene data show CDR1 as SGHVS and CDR2 as FNYEAQ. CDR3 length equals 15 residues. V was clipped by 5 bases and J by 0 bases, with 12 bases between them. CDR3: CASSPTTGSTDTQYF. CDR3 bases: TGTGCCAGCAGCCCCACGACTGGAAGCACAGATACGCAGTATTTT.

J is TRBJ2-2 and V is TRBV4-3, with D unresolved. Looked up from germline, CDR1 is LGHNA and CDR2 is YSLEER. V was clipped by 0 bases and J by 2 bases, with 7 bases between them. This CDR3 has 15 amino acids. CDR3 protein: CASSQEQINTGELFF. In DNA form, the CDR3 reads TGCGCCAGCAGCCAAGAACAGATAAACACCGGGGAGCTGTTTTTT.

In the case of this clone: The same CDR3 arises from other DNA sequences in this sample as well. J is TRBJ1-1 and V is TRBV6-5; D gene unclear. The V gene's germline CDR1 is MNHEY and CDR2 SVGAGI. Deletions cut 6 bases from V and 2 bases from J, with 7 bases between. The CDR3 is made up of 12 amino acids. DNA for the CDR3: TGTGCCAGCAGCCTCTTAAACACTGAAGCTTTCTTT. Protein product: CASSLLNTEAFF.

The chain has TRBV13 and TRBJ2-1; TRBD2 is a possible D gene (6 bases). This CDR3 has 16 amino acids. V lost 0 bases and J lost 2, with 11 bases in between. The germline gives CDR1 PRHDT, CDR2 FYEKMQ (reference sequence). The CDR3 region is CASSLGLVAAYNEQFF. The DNA for the CDR3 is TGTGCCAGCAGCTTAGGCCTGGTAGCGGCCTACAATGAGCAGTTCTTC.

The chain employs TRBV10-3 and TRBJ1-1; D may be TRBD1 (6 bases). Germline loops: CDR1 ENHRY, CDR2 SYGVKD. CDR3 size: 16 residues. The germline V and J ends were trimmed by 3 bases and 1 base, with 15 bases remaining between them. The CDR3 sequence is CAISDWGGAGNTEAFF. The CDR3 DNA sequence: TGTGCCATCAGTGATTGGGGGGGCGCGGGGAACACTGAAGCTTTCTTT.

This clone was counted only a few times. The gene calls are TRBV3-1 (or the pseudogene TRBV3-2) and TRBJ1-1; D unresolved. This CDR3 contains 13 residues. CDR1 and CDR2 (germline): LGHDT, YNNKEL (reference sequence). Trimming took off 6 bases at V and 4 bases at J, with 12 bases between the two ends. The DNA for the CDR3 is TGTGCCAGCAGGAGAGAGGGAGGCACTGAAGCTTTCTTT. It encodes CASRREGGTEAFF.

The chain joins TRBV18 to TRBJ2-7, with D possibly TRBD1 on 6 matching bases. V lost 2 bases and J 3 bases, leaving 11 bases between the germline ends. Germline assignment: CDR1 KGHSH and CDR2 LQKENI. The CDR3 is 14 amino acids. Written as DNA, the CDR3 is TGTGCCAGCTCACCAAGGAGGACAGACTACGAGCAGTACTTC. Its translation: CASSPRRTDYEQYF.

The chain joins TRBV11-1 to TRBJ1-2; 7 nucleotides align to TRBD1. Germline CDR1 reads SGHAT; CDR2 reads FQDESV (reference sequence). V lost 5 bases to trimming and J lost 3 bases; unmatched junction nucleotides: 9. The CDR3 loop spans 15 amino acids. CDR3 DNA sequence: TGTGCCAGCAGCCCTGACAGGGCAATAGACTATGGCTACACCTTC. Translated, it gives CASSPDRAIDYGYTF.

The chain carries TRBV12-3 or TRBV12-4 and TRBJ1-6; D unclear. V was shortened by 4 bases and J by 10 bases, with 8 bases between the two germline ends. The CDR3 is 12 residues long. DNA for the CDR3: TGTGCCAGCAGTTCAAGGGAGTCACCCCTCCACTTT. This encodes CASSSRESPLHF.

This chain connects TRBV5-4 to TRBJ2-3; unclear D gene. The CDR3 has 15 amino acids. Trimming cost V 1 base and J 2 bases, with 11 bases left between them. Germline CDR1 SGHNT, CDR2 YYREEE (reference sequence). The DNA of the CDR3 is TGTGCCAGCAGCTTGTCAGGCGACCTCACAGATACGCAGTATTTT. Protein: CASSLSGDLTDTQYF.

This sequence joins TRBV7-8 and TRBJ2-2, with a weak D call TRBD2 (5 bases). In germline, CDR1 is SGHVS, CDR2 FQNEAQ. V was clipped by 5 bases and J by 5 bases, with 12 bases between them. The CDR3 runs to 14 residues. CDR3 bases: TGTGCCAGCAGCCCCTGGACGGGGACCGGGGAGCTGTTTTTT. It codes for CASSPWTGTGELFF.

As to this clone: Distinct nucleotide sequences in the sample also encode this CDR3. The rearrangement uses TRBV2 and TRBJ2-3, with D possibly matching TRBD1 (6 bases). The V end was cut by 8 bases, the J end by 1 base, with 7 bases between. CDR1 and CDR2 (germline): SNHLY, FYNNEI. The CDR3 runs to 12 residues. The CDR3 loop is CASRQGTDTQYF. The DNA for the CDR3 is TGTGCCAGCCGACAGGGCACAGATACGCAGTATTTT.

This clone was counted only a few times. This chain joins TRBV11-1 and TRBJ1-6; 7 bases fit TRBD1. Per the germline V gene, CDR1 is SGHAT and CDR2 is FQDESV (reference sequence). The V and J ends lost 4 bases and 7 bases, in that order; junction bases with no gene match: 4. CDR3 length: 14 residues. In nucleotides, the CDR3 is TGTGCCAGCAGCTCGACGACAGGGAATTCACCCCTCCACTTT. This gives the protein CASSSTTGNSPLHF. The full variable domain, in which reference TRBV11-1 and TRBJ1-6 provide the parts outside the CDR3, is EAEVAQSPRYKITEKSQAVAFWCDPISGHATLYWYRQILGQGPELLVQFQDESVVDDSQLPKDRFSAERLKGVDSTLKIQPAELGDSAMYLCASSSTTGNSPLHFGNGTRLTVT.

The V call is TRBV28, the J call TRBJ1-2, with D unclear. This CDR3 has 13 residues. Trimming stripped 4 bases from V and 5 bases from J, with 11 bases between. The germline V gene encodes CDR1 MDHEN and CDR2 SYDVKM. This chain's CDR3 is CASSSSNSYGYTF. The CDR3 region has the DNA TGTGCCAGCAGTTCTTCTAATAGTTATGGCTACACCTTC.

This clone was seen a single time. V is TRBV13 and J is TRBJ2-1, with D possibly being TRBD2 (5 bases). Trimming left V 0 bases short and J 0 bases short, with 9 bases between. CDR3 length: 16 amino acids. CDR1 PRHDT and CDR2 FYEKMQ come from the germline V gene (reference sequence). The CDR3 loop is CASSLGRGSSYNEQFF. In DNA form, the CDR3 reads TGTGCCAGCAGCTTAGGTCGGGGAAGCTCCTACAATGAGCAGTTCTTC.